Listed here is a single TCR beta chain. What it recognizes is unknown. This entry belongs to a study of long-term antiretroviral therapy in people with HIV. Across the whole study: Sampling started about a decade before the 2015 immediate-ART recommendation. General observations from the study: An increase in diversity followed ART, yet levels stayed below transplant donor controls. The range of CDR3 lengths in HIV repertoires proved narrower than that found in controls. Older ART regimens were possibly in use when the blood was collected between about 2004 and 2018.

Survey-level immunoSEQ v3.0 assays were run. Assay used: immunoSEQ multiplex PCR; TCRdb lists only in-frame clones, some missing. The sample has tens of thousands of clones, over 75% seen once. Sequenced material: unsorted PBMCs, taken 0.8 years before starting antiretroviral therapy. The receptor was derived from a man between 18 and 35 years old with HIV.

The CDR3 here is CASSEAVVWEQYF. The DNA of the CDR3 is TGTGCCAGCAGTGAAGCGGTCGTCTGGGAGCAGTACTTC. The genes are TRBV2 and TRBJ2-7; no firm D call. Germline CDR1 and CDR2: SNHLY and FYNNEI. Trimming left V 0 bases short and J 7 bases short, with 10 bases between. This CDR3 is 13 amino acids long.